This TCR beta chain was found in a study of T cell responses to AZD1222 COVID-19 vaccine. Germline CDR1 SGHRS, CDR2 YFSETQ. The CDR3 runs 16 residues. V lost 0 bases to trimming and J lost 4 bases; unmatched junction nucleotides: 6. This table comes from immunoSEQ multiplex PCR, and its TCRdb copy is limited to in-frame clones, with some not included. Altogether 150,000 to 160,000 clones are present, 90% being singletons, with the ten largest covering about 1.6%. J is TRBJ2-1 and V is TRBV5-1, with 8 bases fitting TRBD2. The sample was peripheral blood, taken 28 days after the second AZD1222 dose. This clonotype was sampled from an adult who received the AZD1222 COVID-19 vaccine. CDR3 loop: CASSLGAAGGYNEQFF. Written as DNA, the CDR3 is TGCGCCAGCAGCTTGGGAGCGGCGGGGGGATACAATGAGCAGTTCTTC.